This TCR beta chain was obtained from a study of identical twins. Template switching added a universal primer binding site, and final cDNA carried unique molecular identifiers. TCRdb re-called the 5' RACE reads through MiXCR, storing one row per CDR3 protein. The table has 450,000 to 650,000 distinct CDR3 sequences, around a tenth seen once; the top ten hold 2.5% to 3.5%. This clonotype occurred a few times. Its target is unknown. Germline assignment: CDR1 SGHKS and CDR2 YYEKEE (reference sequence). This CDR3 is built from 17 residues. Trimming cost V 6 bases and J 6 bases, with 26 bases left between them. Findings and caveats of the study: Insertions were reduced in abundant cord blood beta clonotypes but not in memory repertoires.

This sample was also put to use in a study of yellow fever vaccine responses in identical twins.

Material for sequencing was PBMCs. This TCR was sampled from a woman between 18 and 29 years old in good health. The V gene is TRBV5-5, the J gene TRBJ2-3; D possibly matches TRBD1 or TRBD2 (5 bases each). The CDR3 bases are TGTGCCAGCATCCAAGGGGAGTACAGTCGCTATGGCGATACGCAGTATTTT. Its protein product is CASIQGEYSRYGDTQYF.